This TCR beta chain was sequenced during a study of T cell clonotyping in hematopoietic cell transplantation. The study's findings and limits: Pathologically expanded recipient clonotypes increased progressively from day 30 to day 180 as diversity fell. At the given depth, recipient repertoires were over 97% de novo clonotypes. Higher Inverse Simpson Index values in graft donor and pretransplant recipient predicted broader posttransplant TCR diversity.

Repertoires were generated with immunoSEQ multiplex PCR, while TCRdb's copy carries only in-frame clones and drops some. The sample has around 7,000 clones, 95% to 99% seen once; the top ten hold about 0.6%. Trimming stripped 6 bases from V and 0 bases from J, with 8 bases between. Germline CDR1 MNHNS, CDR2 SASEGT. The CDR3 is 13 amino acids. A remark on this clone: Its antigen is as yet unknown.

This TCR came from a male patient aged 60-69 years who had an allogeneic stem cell transplant from a related donor, so the T cells may come from the graft donor. Some clones in this sample may be carry-over from other donors' samples. The sequencing used PBMCs, collected 30 days after allogeneic stem cell transplant. The chain is built from TRBV6-1 and TRBJ1-2; D ambiguous. CDR3 loop: CASRGGSNYGYTF. As DNA, the CDR3 is TGTGCCAGCAGGGGAGGCTCTAACTATGGCTACACCTTC.